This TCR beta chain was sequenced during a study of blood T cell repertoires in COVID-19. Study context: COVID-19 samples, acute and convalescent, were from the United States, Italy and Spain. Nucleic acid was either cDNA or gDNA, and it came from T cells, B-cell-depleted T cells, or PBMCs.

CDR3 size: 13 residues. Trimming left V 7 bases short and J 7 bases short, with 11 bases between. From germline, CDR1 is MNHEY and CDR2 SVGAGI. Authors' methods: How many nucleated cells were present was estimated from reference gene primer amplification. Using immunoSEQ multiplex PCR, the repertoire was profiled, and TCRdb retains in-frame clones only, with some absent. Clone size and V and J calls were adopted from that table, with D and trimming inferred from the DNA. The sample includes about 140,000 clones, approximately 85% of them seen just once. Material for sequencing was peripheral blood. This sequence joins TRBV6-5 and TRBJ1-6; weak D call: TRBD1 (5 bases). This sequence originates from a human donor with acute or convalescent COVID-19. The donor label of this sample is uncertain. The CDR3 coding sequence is TGTGCCAGCACGGCAGGGTCCAATTCACCCCTCCACTTT. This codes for CASTAGSNSPLHF.